The 15 T cell receptor beta chains below come from one sample, sequenced in a study of blood T cells in healthy people across ages. The authors ran a second PCR of about 6 to 11 cycles using a sample-barcoded 5' primer and a J-beta primer mix. TCRdb reprocessed the 5' RACE reads via MiXCR and lists one record per CDR3 protein. This table holds roughly 500,000 distinct CDR3 sequences, around 24% found once. Separately, the same data were catalogued under a study of T cells of mothers and their children.

Sequencing was performed on blood. These receptors were taken from a boy aged 10-17 years in good health.

This clonotype occurred a few times. V and J are TRBV20-1 and TRBJ2-1, with 7 bases identical to TRBD1. Germline V gene data show CDR1 as DFQATT and CDR2 as SNEGSKA (reference sequence). Trimming removed 4 bases from V and 5 bases from J; junction bases left unmatched: 8. The CDR3 contains 14 residues. The CDR3 loop reads CSATMGQRNNEQFF. The CDR3 bases are TGCAGTGCTACCATGGGACAGAGAAACAATGAGCAGTTCTTC.

This chain connects TRBV20-1 to TRBJ2-1; 7 bases agree with TRBD2. The CDR3 loop spans 15 amino acids. Germline V gene data show CDR1 as DFQATT and CDR2 as SNEGSKA (reference sequence). After removal of 6 bases from V and 6 bases from J, the junction contained 14 bases not matched to a gene. The CDR3 nucleotides are TGCAGTGCCTTAACCGGGTCTAGCGGCCCCAATGAGCAGTTCTTC. This codes for CSALTGSSGPNEQFF.

The J gene is TRBJ2-1, the V gene TRBV6-2 or TRBV6-3, with D tentatively TRBD1 (5 bases). The CDR3 loop spans 14 amino acids. The germline V and J ends were trimmed by 0 bases and 8 bases, with 11 bases remaining between them. Germline V gene data show CDR1 as MNHEY and CDR2 as SVGEGT. The CDR3 bases are TGTGCCAGCAGTTACTCGACCTTACAGGATGAGCAGTTCTTC. Its translation is CASSYSTLQDEQFF.

J is TRBJ2-5 and V is TRBV4-1; D is uncertain. The J call may be mistaken, given a closer DNA end match to TRBJ2-1. Germline CDR1 and CDR2: MGHRA and YSYEKL. This CDR3 is 15 amino acids long. DNA of the CDR3: TGCGCCAGCAGCCAAGAGGTCCCAGGATACAATGAGCAGTTCTTC. This gives the protein CASSQEVPGYNEQFF.

The rearrangement links TRBV9 to TRBJ1-2, with a weak D call TRBD1 (6 bases). This CDR3 is 12 amino acids long. Germline CDR1 and CDR2: SGDLS and YYNGEE. V shed 7 bases and J shed 2 bases, with 9 bases lying between them. The CDR3 DNA reads as TGTGCCAGCGGACAGCCAAACTATGGCTACACCTTC. This sequence encodes CASGQPNYGYTF.

This clonotype showed up just a few times. This sequence joins TRBV6-5 and TRBJ2-7; 8 positions match TRBD1. This CDR3 spans 13 amino acids. V was clipped by 6 bases and J by 2 bases; unmatched bases: 3. Germline V gene sequence: CDR1 MNHEY, CDR2 SVGAGI. The CDR3: CASSRQGPYEQYF. DNA for the CDR3: TGTGCCAGCAGCCGACAGGGGCCCTACGAGCAGTACTTC.

This clonotype was observed a few times. This rearrangement joins TRBV6-1 to TRBJ2-1; D gene unclear. The CDR3 contains 14 residues. V shed 1 base and J shed 2 bases, with 6 bases lying between them. The germline V gene encodes CDR1 MNHNS and CDR2 SASEGT. This CDR3 is CASSEGSPYNEQFF. CDR3 bases: TGTGCCAGCAGTGAAGGGTCACCCTACAATGAGCAGTTCTTC.

This clonotype has only a few counts. The chain couples TRBV7-9 to TRBJ1-1; D is perhaps TRBD1 (6 bases). Germline lookup yields CDR1 SEHNR and CDR2 FQNEAQ (reference sequence). Trimming stripped 5 bases from V and 7 bases from J, with 14 bases between. This CDR3 region has 13 residues. CDR3 nucleotide sequence: TGTGCCAGCAGCCCTAAGAGGGGGGATGAAGCTTTCTTT. It codes for CASSPKRGDEAFF. The whole variable domain, remainder taken from reference TRBV7-9 and TRBJ1-1, is DTGVSQNPRHKITKRGQNVTFRCDPISEHNRLYWYRQTLGQGPEFLTYFQNEAQLEKSRLLSDRFSAERPKGSFSTLEIQRTEQGDSAMYLCASSPKRGDEAFFGQGTRLTVV.

This clonotype was counted between two and nine times. The chain is built from TRBV2 and TRBJ2-1; TRBD1 matches at 10 bases. The DNA end lines up better with TRBJ2-7; the J call may be wrong. The CDR3 spans 14 residues. Germline-derived CDR1 and CDR2 are SNHLY and FYNNEI. CDR3 in amino acids: CASTSDRGWYEQYF. The CDR3 DNA reads as TGTGCCAGCACCTCGGACAGGGGGTGGTACGAGCAGTACTTC.

This clonotype was detected a few times. V is TRBV27 and J is TRBJ2-1, with TRBD2 matching 7 bases. Trimming cost V 3 bases and J 2 bases; bases outside gene matches: 7. The CDR3 is 16 residues long. Germline CDR1 is MNHEY and CDR2 is SMNVEV (reference sequence). CDR3 residues: CASSLIVSGPYNEQFF. CDR3 DNA: TGTGCCAGCAGTTTGATCGTTAGCGGGCCCTACAATGAGCAGTTCTTC.

V gene TRBV28 combines with J gene TRBJ2-1; 8 nucleotides match TRBD1. The ends lost 3 bases at V and 4 bases at J; junction bases unmatched: 11. CDR3 size: 17 residues. Germline assignment: CDR1 MDHEN and CDR2 SYDVKM. CDR3: CASSLRGQGLSYNEQFF. In DNA, the CDR3 is TGTGCCAGCAGTTTGCGCGGACAGGGCCTATCTTACAATGAGCAGTTCTTC.

This clonotype showed up just a few times. The chain links TRBV19 to TRBJ2-5, with no clear D. TRBJ2-7 explains the end of the DNA better; the J call may be wrong. The CDR3 is 13 amino acids. Looked up from germline, CDR1 is LNHDA and CDR2 is SQIVND (reference sequence). The DNA for the CDR3 is TGTGCCAGTAGTCCTCAAACGGCCTACGAGCAGTACTTC. It is translated as CASSPQTAYEQYF.

This rearrangement joins TRBV20-1 to TRBJ2-7; 9 nucleotides align to TRBD2. The V and J ends lost 6 bases and 2 bases, in that order; junction bases with no gene match: 5. Germline V gives CDR1 DFQATT, CDR2 SNEGSKA (reference sequence). This CDR3 is built from 13 residues. The CDR3 here is CSAGLAPTYEQYF. CDR3 nucleotides: TGCAGTGCGGGACTAGCTCCCACCTACGAGCAGTACTTC.

This chain joins TRBV12-3 or TRBV12-4 and TRBJ1-2; possible D gene TRBD1, 5 bases. The V end lost 3 bases, the J end lost 8 bases, and 19 bases lay between the germline ends. This CDR3 is 15 amino acids long. This CDR3 reads CASSFAGTPMEGYTF. The DNA of the CDR3 is TGTGCCAGCAGTTTCGCCGGGACCCCCATGGAGGGCTACACCTTC.

In its sample, this clonotype was seen a few times. CDR3: CASSPTKQYF. The CDR3 region has the DNA TGTGCCAGCAGCCCCACTAAGCAGTACTTC. J is TRBJ2-7 and V is TRBV11-3; D remains unclear. Trimming removed 5 bases at V and 8 bases at J, with 7 bases between. CDR3 length: 10 amino acids. Germline CDR1 reads SGHNT; CDR2 reads YENEEA.